These 8 T cell receptor beta chains came from one sample sequenced in a study of OX40 agonist ivuxolimab in advanced cancers. Library prep was done by the immunoSEQ multiplex PCR assay. The table comes from immuneACCESS by way of TCRdb, which keeps in-frame sequences with V and J called. Part of the clones is missing from these tables; in studies checked, under half for an unresolved V gene and the rest for unknown reasons. The sample contains tens of thousands of clones, 87% of them found a single time. The top ten constitute roughly 1.3% of the sample. The input for sequencing was CD4+ or CD8+ T cells sorted from blood, taken in a trial of the OX40 agonist ivuxolimab. These receptors were obtained from an adult with an advanced solid tumor such as melanoma, head and neck, liver or kidney cancer.

The chain employs TRBV30 and TRBJ1-4; 9 positions agree with TRBD1. The CDR3 has 15 residues. Per germline, CDR1 GTSNPN and CDR2 SVGIG (reference sequence). V shed 5 bases, J shed 8 bases, and the junction held 12 bases outside the gene matches. CDR3 DNA sequence: TGTGCCTGGGGACATCGGACAGGGGTACGCGAAAAACTGTTTTTT. It yields the protein CAWGHRTGVREKLFF.

This chain connects TRBV30 to TRBJ2-7; possibly TRBD2 for D (6 bases). The germline CDR1 and CDR2 sequences are GTSNPN and SVGIG (reference sequence). This CDR3 spans 14 amino acids. V lost 5 bases and J 7 bases, leaving 21 bases between the germline ends. The CDR3 sequence: CAWQYAGLYTEQYF. CDR3 sequence (DNA): TGTGCCTGGCAGTACGCGGGATTGTACACTGAGCAGTACTTC.

J is TRBJ2-2 and V is TRBV11-3; D ambiguous. V shed 2 bases and J shed 3 bases, with 13 bases lying between them. The CDR3 length is 16 residues. Germline-derived CDR1 and CDR2 are SGHNT and YENEEA. In nucleotides, the CDR3 is TGTGCCAGCAGCTTAAGGTCGGGTTCTTACACCGGGGAGCTGTTTTTT. It encodes CASSLRSGSYTGELFF. Looking up the rest from reference TRBV11-3 and TRBJ2-2 gives the full variable domain: EAGVVQSPRYKIIEKKQPVAFWCNPISGHNTLYWYLQNLGQGPELLIRYENEEAVDDSQLPKDRFSAERLKGVDSTLKIQPAELGDSAVYLCASSLRSGSYTGELFFGEGSRLTVL.

V is TRBV5-6 and J is TRBJ2-3; D may match TRBD1 or TRBD2 (6 bases each). Per germline, CDR1 SGHDT and CDR2 YYEEEE. The V and J ends lost 3 bases and 9 bases respectively, with 17 bases between them. This CDR3 region has 14 residues. This CDR3 is CASSSQMGGRTQYF. For the CDR3, the DNA is TGTGCCAGCAGCTCCCAGATGGGGGGCAGGACGCAGTATTTT.

The chain recombines TRBV6-1 with TRBJ1-3; D ambiguous. This CDR3 contains 14 residues. V was clipped by 7 bases and J by 0 bases, with 10 bases between them. Germline V gives CDR1 MNHNS, CDR2 SASEGT. Written as DNA, the CDR3 is TGTGCCAGCACTGCCCTAAGCTCTGGAAACACCATATATTTT. Translated, it gives CASTALSSGNTIYF.

CDR3 nucleotides: TGTGCCAGCAGTTATGCTAGCGGCACAAGAACCGGGGAGCTGTTTTTT. As protein: CASSYASGTRTGELFF. The chain links TRBV7-9 to TRBJ2-2; 7 nucleotides match TRBD2. After removal of 6 bases from V and 5 bases from J, the junction contained 12 bases not matched to a gene. The CDR3 has 16 residues. Germline loops: CDR1 SEHNR, CDR2 FQNEAQ (reference sequence).

This sequence joins TRBV27 and TRBJ1-2; D gene unclear. The V gene's germline CDR1 is MNHEY and CDR2 SMNVEV (reference sequence). V was clipped by 5 bases and J by 4 bases, with 17 bases between them. This CDR3 has 15 residues. DNA of the CDR3: TGTGCCAGCAGTCAAGGGTCGGTAGTCCGCTATGGCTACACCTTC. It encodes CASSQGSVVRYGYTF.

The gene calls are TRBV15 and TRBJ1-4, with D tentatively TRBD1 (5 bases). This CDR3 is built from 12 residues. CDR1 LNHNV and CDR2 YYDKDF come from the germline V gene (reference sequence). V was clipped by 8 bases and J by 6 bases, with 10 bases between them. The chain's CDR3 is CATSQGYEKLFF. CDR3 DNA: TGTGCCACCTCGCAGGGATATGAAAAACTGTTTTTT.